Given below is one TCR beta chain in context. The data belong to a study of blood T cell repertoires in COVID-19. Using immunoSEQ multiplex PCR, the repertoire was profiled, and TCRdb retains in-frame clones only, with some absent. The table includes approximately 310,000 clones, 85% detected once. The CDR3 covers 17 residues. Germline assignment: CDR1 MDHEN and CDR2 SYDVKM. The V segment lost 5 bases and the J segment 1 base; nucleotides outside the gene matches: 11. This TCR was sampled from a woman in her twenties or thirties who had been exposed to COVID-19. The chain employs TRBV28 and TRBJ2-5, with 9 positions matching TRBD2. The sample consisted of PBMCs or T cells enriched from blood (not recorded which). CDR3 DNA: TGTGCCAGCAGTCTCTCCTTCCTAGCGGGGTTCCAAGAGACCCAGTACTTC. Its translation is CASSLSFLAGFQETQYF. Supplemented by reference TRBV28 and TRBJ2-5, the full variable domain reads DVKVTQSSRYLVKRTGEKVFLECVQDMDHENMFWYRQDPGLGLRLIYFSYDVKMKEKGDIPEGYSVSREKKERFSLILESASTNQTSMYLCASSLSFLAGFQETQYFGPGTRLLVL.